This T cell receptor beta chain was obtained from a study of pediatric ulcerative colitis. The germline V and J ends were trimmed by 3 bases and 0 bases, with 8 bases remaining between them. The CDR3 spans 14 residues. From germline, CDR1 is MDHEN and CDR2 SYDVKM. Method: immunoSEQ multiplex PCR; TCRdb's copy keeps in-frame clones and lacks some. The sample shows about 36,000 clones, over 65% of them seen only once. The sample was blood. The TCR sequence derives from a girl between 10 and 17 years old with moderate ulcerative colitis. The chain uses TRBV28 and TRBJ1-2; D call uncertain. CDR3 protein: CASSFFGTNYGYTF. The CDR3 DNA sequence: TGTGCCAGCAGTTTTTTCGGTACTAACTATGGCTACACCTTC.